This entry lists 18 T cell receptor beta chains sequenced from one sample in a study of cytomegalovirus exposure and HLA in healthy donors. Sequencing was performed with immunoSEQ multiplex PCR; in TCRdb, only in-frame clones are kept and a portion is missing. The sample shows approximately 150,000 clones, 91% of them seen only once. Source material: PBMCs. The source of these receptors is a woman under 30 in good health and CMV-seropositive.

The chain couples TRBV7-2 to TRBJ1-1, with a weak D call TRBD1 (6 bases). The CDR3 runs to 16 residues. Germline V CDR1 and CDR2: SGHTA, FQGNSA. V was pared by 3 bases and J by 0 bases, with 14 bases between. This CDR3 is CASSLRTGWMNTEAFF. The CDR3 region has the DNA TGTGCCAGCAGCTTGCGTACAGGGTGGATGAACACTGAAGCTTTCTTT.

The CDR3 sequence is CASSPGARNEQFF. The CDR3 region has the DNA TGTGCCAGCAGCCCAGGGGCCCGCAATGAGCAGTTCTTC. The genes are TRBV13 and TRBJ2-1; perhaps TRBD1 as D (6 bases). This CDR3 region has 13 residues. The V gene's germline CDR1 is PRHDT and CDR2 FYEKMQ (reference sequence). Trimming stripped 5 bases from V and 6 bases from J, with 11 bases between.

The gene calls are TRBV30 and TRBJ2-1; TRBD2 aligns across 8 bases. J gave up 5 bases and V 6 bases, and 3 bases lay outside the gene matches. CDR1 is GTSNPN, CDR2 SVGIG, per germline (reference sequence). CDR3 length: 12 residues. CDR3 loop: CACRGGHNEQFF. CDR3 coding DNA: TGTGCCTGCCGGGGGGGCCACAATGAGCAGTTCTTC.

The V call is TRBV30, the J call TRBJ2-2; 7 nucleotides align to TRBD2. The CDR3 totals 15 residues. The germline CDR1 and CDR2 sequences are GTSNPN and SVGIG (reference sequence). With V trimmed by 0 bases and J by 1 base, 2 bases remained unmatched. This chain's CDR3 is CAWSVIAGNTGELFF. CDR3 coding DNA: TGTGCCTGGAGTGTAATAGCGGGGAACACCGGGGAGCTGTTTTTT.

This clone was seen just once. CDR3 loop: CASRYHGLAGEGDTQYF. The CDR3 bases are TGTGCCAGCAGATACCACGGACTAGCGGGAGAGGGAGATACGCAGTATTTT. The chain carries TRBV28 and TRBJ2-3, with 13 bases aligning to TRBD2. The CDR3 covers 17 residues. Germline assignment: CDR1 MDHEN and CDR2 SYDVKM. V dropped 6 bases and J dropped 5; count of bases not matched to a gene: 11.

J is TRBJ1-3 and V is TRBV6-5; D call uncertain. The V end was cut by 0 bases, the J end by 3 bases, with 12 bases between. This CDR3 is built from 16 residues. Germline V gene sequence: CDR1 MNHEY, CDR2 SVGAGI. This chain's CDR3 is CASSYSAGDSGNTIYF. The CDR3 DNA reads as TGTGCCAGCAGTTACTCGGCCGGGGATAGTGGAAACACCATATATTTT.

CDR3 DNA: TGCGCCAGCAGCTGGACTAGCGGGGGGAAGGGCACCGGGGAGCTGTTTTTT. Residues: CASSWTSGGKGTGELFF. The chain is built from TRBV5-1 and TRBJ2-2; 14 positions match TRBD2. This CDR3 has 17 residues. In germline, CDR1 is SGHRS, CDR2 YFSETQ. The junction had 5 bases not matched to a gene; V was cut back by 3 bases and J by 4 bases.

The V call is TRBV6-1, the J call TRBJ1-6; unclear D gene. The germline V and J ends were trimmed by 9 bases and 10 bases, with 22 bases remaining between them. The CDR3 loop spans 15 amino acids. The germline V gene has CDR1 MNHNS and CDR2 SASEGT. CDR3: CASRLPGSRESPLHF. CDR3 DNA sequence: TGTGCCAGTCGTCTACCCGGGAGTCGTGAATCACCCCTCCACTTT.

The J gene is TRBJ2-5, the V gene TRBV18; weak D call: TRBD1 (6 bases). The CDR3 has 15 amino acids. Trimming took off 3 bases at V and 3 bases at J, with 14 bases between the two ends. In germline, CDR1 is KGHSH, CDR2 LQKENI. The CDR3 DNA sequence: TGTGCCAGCTCACCCGACAATACAGGGAAAGAGACCCAGTACTTC. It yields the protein CASSPDNTGKETQYF. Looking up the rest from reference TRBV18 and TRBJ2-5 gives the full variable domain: NAGVMQNPRHLVRRRGQEARLRCSPMKGHSHVYWYRQLPEEGLKFMVYLQKENIIDESGMPKERFSAEFPKEGPSILRIQQVVRGDSAAYFCASSPDNTGKETQYFGPGTRLLVL.

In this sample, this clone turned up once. The CDR3 DNA reads TGTGCCAGCAGTTTCACAGGGAGCGGGGCCTACGAGCAGTACTTC. Translating gives CASSFTGSGAYEQYF. This sequence joins TRBV6-5 and TRBJ2-7; D may be TRBD2 (7 bases). Germline loops: CDR1 MNHEY, CDR2 SVGAGI. There are 15 residues in the CDR3. With 4 bases removed from V and 2 bases from J, the gap between germline ends came to 15 bases.

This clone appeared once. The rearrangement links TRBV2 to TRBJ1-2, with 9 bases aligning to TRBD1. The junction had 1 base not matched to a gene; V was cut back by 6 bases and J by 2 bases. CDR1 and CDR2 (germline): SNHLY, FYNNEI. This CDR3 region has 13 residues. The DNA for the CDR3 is TGTGCCAGCAGGGACAGGGGAAACTATGGCTACACCTTC. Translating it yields CASRDRGNYGYTF.

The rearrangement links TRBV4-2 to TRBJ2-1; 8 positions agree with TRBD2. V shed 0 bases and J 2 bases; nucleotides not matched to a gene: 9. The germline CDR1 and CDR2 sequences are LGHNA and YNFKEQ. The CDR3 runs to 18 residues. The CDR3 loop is CASSQDQAGVPAYNEQFF. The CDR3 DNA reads TGTGCCAGCAGCCAAGATCAAGCGGGAGTTCCGGCCTACAATGAGCAGTTCTTC.

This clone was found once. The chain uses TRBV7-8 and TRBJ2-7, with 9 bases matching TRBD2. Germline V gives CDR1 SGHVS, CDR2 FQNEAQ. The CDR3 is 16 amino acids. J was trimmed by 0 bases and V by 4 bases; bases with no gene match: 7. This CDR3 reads CASSSQREAGSYEQYF. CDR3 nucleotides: TGTGCCAGCAGCTCACAGCGGGAGGCAGGCTCCTACGAGCAGTACTTC.

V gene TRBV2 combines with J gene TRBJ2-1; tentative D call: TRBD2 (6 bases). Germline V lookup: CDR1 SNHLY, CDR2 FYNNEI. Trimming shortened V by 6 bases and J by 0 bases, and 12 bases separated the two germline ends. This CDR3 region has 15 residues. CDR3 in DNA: TGTGCCAGCAGGCCGACTAGGAGCTCCTACAATGAGCAGTTCTTC. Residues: CASRPTRSSYNEQFF.

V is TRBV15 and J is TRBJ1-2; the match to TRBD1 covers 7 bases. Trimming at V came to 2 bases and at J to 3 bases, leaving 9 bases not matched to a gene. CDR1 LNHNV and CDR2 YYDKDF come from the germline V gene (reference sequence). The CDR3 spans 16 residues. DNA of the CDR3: TGTGCCACCAGCAGACCCGGGACAGCCCTATACTATGGCTACACCTTC. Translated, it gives CATSRPGTALYYGYTF.

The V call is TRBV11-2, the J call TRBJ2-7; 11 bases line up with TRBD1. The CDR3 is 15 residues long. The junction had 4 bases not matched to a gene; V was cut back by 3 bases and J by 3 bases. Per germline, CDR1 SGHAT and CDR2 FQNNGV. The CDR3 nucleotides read TGTGCCAGCAGCTTTAGGGGGACAGGGGGCTACGAGCAGTACTTC. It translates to CASSFRGTGGYEQYF.

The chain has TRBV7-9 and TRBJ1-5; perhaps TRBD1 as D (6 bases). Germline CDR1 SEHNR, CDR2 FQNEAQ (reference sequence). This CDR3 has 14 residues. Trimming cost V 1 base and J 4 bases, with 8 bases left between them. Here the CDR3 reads CASSLEGGNQPQHF. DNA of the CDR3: TGTGCCAGCAGCTTAGAAGGGGGAAATCAGCCCCAGCATTTT. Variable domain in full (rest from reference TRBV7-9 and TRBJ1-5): DTGVSQNPRHKITKRGQNVTFRCDPISEHNRLYWYRQTLGQGPEFLTYFQNEAQLEKSRLLSDRFSAERPKGSFSTLEIQRTEQGDSAMYLCASSLEGGNQPQHFGDGTRLSIL.

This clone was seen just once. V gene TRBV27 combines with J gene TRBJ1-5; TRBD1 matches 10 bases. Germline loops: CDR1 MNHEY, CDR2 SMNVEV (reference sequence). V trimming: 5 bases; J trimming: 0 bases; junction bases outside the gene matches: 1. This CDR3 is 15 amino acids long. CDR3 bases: TGTGCCAGCAGTCGGACAGGGGGTAGCAATCAGCCCCAGCATTTT. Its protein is CASSRTGGSNQPQHF.